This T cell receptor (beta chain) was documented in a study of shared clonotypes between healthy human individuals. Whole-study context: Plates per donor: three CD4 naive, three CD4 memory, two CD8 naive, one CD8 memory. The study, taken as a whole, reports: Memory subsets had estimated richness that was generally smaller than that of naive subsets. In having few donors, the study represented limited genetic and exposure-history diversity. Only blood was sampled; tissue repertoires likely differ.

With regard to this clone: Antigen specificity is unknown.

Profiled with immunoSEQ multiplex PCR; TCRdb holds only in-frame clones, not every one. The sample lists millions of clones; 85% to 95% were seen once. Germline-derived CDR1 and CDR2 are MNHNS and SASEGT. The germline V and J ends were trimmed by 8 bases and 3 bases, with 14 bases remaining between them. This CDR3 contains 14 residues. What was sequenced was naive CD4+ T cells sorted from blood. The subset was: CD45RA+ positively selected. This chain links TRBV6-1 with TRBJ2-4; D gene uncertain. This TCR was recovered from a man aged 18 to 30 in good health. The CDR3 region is CASFDITVKNIQYF. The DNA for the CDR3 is TGTGCCAGCTTCGACATAACCGTCAAAAACATTCAGTACTTC.